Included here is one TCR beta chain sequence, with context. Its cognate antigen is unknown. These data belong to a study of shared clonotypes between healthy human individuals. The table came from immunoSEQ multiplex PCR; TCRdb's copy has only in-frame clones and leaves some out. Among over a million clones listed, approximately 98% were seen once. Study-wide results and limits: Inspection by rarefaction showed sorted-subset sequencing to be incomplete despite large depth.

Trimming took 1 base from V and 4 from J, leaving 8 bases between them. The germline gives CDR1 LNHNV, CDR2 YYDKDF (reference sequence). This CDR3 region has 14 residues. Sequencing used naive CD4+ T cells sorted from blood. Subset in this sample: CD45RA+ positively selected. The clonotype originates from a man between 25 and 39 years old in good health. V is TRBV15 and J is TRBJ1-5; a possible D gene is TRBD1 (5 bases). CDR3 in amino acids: CATSRAGPNQPQHF. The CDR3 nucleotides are TGTGCCACCAGCAGAGCGGGGCCAAATCAGCCCCAGCATTTT.